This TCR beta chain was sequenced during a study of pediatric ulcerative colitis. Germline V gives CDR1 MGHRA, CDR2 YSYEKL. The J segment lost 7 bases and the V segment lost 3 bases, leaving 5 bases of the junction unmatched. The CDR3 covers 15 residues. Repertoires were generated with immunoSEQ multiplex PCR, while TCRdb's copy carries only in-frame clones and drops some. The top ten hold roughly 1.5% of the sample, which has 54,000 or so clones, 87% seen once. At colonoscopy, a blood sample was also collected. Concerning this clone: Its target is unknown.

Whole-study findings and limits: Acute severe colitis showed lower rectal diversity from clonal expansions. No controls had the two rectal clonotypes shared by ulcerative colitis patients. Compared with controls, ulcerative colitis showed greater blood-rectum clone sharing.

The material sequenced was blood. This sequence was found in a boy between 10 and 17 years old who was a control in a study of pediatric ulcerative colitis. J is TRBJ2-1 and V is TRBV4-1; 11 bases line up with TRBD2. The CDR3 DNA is TGCGCCAGCAGCCACCCGGCTAGCGGGAGGAATGAGCAGTTCTTC. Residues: CASSHPASGRNEQFF.